This entry lists 22 T cell receptor beta chains sequenced from one sample in a study of T-cell reconstitution after alpha-beta-depleted transplantation in children. Unique molecular identifiers were built into the TCRbeta library. MiXCR was run by TCRdb on the PCR reads, yielding one entry per CDR3 protein. In the table there are around 400,000 distinct CDR3 sequences, about a fifth of which are singletons. Sequencing used PBMCs from the stem cell graft donor, obtained from the stem cell graft. These receptors were obtained from a human donor who donated a stem cell graft to a child with acute myeloid leukemia.

There are a few counts of this clonotype. V gene TRBV5-5 combines with J gene TRBJ2-3; D might be TRBD1 (6 bases). The germline V gene has CDR1 SGHKS and CDR2 YYEKEE (reference sequence). With 3 bases removed from V and 2 bases from J, the gap between germline ends came to 13 bases. The CDR3 length is 15 residues. The CDR3 protein is CASSSYRVTTDTQYF. The CDR3 DNA reads as TGTGCCAGCAGCTCCTACAGGGTGACCACAGATACGCAGTATTTT.

Only a few counts were recorded for this clonotype. The rearrangement uses TRBV20-1 and TRBJ1-4; D may be TRBD1 (5 bases). V lost 2 bases and J lost 2, with 15 bases in between. The germline gives CDR1 DFQATT, CDR2 SNEGSKA (reference sequence). CDR3 length: 16 amino acids. CDR3 amino acids: CSARPTGGGTNEKLFF. The CDR3 nucleotides read TGCAGTGCTAGACCTACCGGGGGAGGGACTAATGAAAAACTGTTTTTT.

This chain links TRBV12-3 or TRBV12-4 with TRBJ2-1; perhaps TRBD2 as D (6 bases). V was trimmed by 5 bases and J by 9 bases, leaving 17 bases between them. This CDR3 region has 14 residues. The CDR3 loop is CASSPRTKMGEQFF. CDR3 nucleotide sequence: TGTGCCAGCAGTCCCAGGACTAAGATGGGTGAGCAGTTCTTC.

In this sample, this clonotype turned up many times. The chain is built from TRBV5-1 and TRBJ1-6, with 7 bases fitting TRBD1. The CDR3 consists of 14 residues. The J segment lost 9 bases and the V segment lost 4 bases, leaving 7 bases of the junction unmatched. Germline-derived CDR1 and CDR2 are SGHRS and YFSETQ. The CDR3 sequence: CASSPGTVRSPLHF. In DNA form, the CDR3 reads TGCGCCAGCAGCCCCGGGACAGTTCGTTCACCCCTCCACTTT.

This clonotype was recorded at least ten times. The rearrangement joins TRBV20-1 to TRBJ2-7; 12 bases agree with TRBD2. Trimming cost V 4 bases and J 2 bases; bases outside gene matches: 6. The CDR3 length is 15 residues. Germline V gene data show CDR1 as DFQATT and CDR2 as SNEGSKA (reference sequence). The CDR3 bases are TGCAGTGCTAAGTCGACTAGCGGGAGTCCCTACGAGCAGTACTTC. This codes for CSAKSTSGSPYEQYF.

V gene TRBV28 combines with J gene TRBJ2-7; perhaps TRBD1 as D (6 bases). CDR3 size: 14 residues. The germline V gene encodes CDR1 MDHEN and CDR2 SYDVKM. Trimming removed 3 bases at V and 3 bases at J, with 12 bases between. CDR3 in amino acids: CASSFAGAGYEQYF. As DNA, the CDR3 is TGTGCCAGCAGTTTTGCAGGGGCTGGCTACGAGCAGTACTTC.

V gene TRBV25-1 combines with J gene TRBJ1-1, with TRBD1 as a possible D gene (5 bases). Trimming took off 7 bases at V and 7 bases at J, with 13 bases between the two ends. The CDR3 totals 12 residues. Germline V lookup: CDR1 MGHDK, CDR2 SYGVNS. The CDR3 sequence is CASTPFGGEAFF. The CDR3 DNA is TGTGCCAGCACGCCCTTTGGGGGTGAAGCTTTCTTT.

This clonotype has only a few counts. The V gene is TRBV29-1, the J gene TRBJ2-7; 7 nucleotides match TRBD1. Germline CDR1 and CDR2: SQVTM and ANQGSEA. J gave up 3 bases and V 1 base, and 3 bases lay outside the gene matches. The CDR3 runs to 13 residues. CDR3: CSVEGDSFYEQYF. The CDR3 DNA reads TGCAGCGTTGAAGGGGACAGTTTCTACGAGCAGTACTTC.

Ten or more counts support this clonotype. The V gene is TRBV15, the J gene TRBJ2-3; 7 positions match TRBD1. Losses at the gene ends were 3 bases for V and 6 bases for J; bases not matched to a gene: 6. The germline V gene encodes CDR1 LNHNV and CDR2 YYDKDF (reference sequence). This CDR3 contains 14 residues. CDR3 nucleotides: TGTGCCACCAGCAGGGACAGGTCAAGCGATACGCAGTATTTT. It specifies CATSRDRSSDTQYF.

This clonotype was found a few times. The chain employs TRBV28 and TRBJ2-7; TRBD1 is a possible D gene (6 bases). CDR3 length: 13 residues. Trimming removed 4 bases from V and 8 bases from J, with 15 bases in between. From germline, CDR1 is MDHEN and CDR2 SYDVKM. The CDR3 region is CASSSPSGVQQYF. In DNA, the CDR3 is TGTGCCAGCAGTTCCCCCTCAGGGGTACAGCAGTACTTC.

The V and J genes are TRBV28 and TRBJ2-7; 12 nucleotides agree with TRBD2. The CDR3 is made up of 16 amino acids. The V gene end was trimmed by 3 bases and the J gene end by 2 bases; junction bases not matched to a gene: 5. CDR1 and CDR2 (germline): MDHEN, SYDVKM. The CDR3 protein is CASSLWTSGTAYEQYF. CDR3 nucleotides: TGTGCCAGCAGTTTGTGGACTAGCGGGACCGCCTACGAGCAGTACTTC.

This clonotype appeared a few times. V gene TRBV24-1 combines with J gene TRBJ2-7; the D is unclear. The CDR3 sequence is 12 residues long. CDR1 is KGHDR and CDR2 is SFDVKD in the germline V gene. V was pared by 2 bases and J by 4 bases, with 5 bases between. CDR3 sequence reads: CATSDSVYEQYF. The DNA for the CDR3 is TGTGCCACCAGTGATTCCGTGTACGAGCAGTACTTC.

This clonotype has a handful of counts. The chain combines TRBV5-4 with TRBJ2-2; 11 positions agree with TRBD2. This CDR3 has 19 residues. The V gene end was trimmed by 1 base and the J gene end by 4 bases; junction bases not matched to a gene: 12. Germline CDR1 is SGHNT and CDR2 is YYREEE (reference sequence). Here the CDR3 DNA reads TGTGCCAGCAGCTTGAGACTAGCGGGAAATAACCCGATCACCGGGGAGCTGTTTTTT. It translates to CASSLRLAGNNPITGELFF.

This clonotype was picked up one time. The chain employs TRBV4-1 and TRBJ2-1; no firm D call. Per germline, CDR1 MGHRA and CDR2 YSYEKL. The CDR3 is 14 amino acids. Trimming shortened V by 0 bases and J by 5 bases, and 8 bases separated the two germline ends. The CDR3 here is CASSQDSHHNEQFF. CDR3 bases: TGCGCCAGCAGCCAAGACTCCCATCACAATGAGCAGTTCTTC.

This clonotype was seen more than once but under ten times. The chain links TRBV4-3 to TRBJ2-1; D is ambiguous. Germline V gene sequence: CDR1 LGHNA, CDR2 YSLEER. V lost 0 bases, J lost 6 bases, and 9 bases lay in between. There are 14 residues in the CDR3. DNA for the CDR3: TGCGCCAGCAGCCAAGATATGAAATTCAATGAGCAGTTCTTC. It is translated as CASSQDMKFNEQFF.

This clonotype was counted ten times or more. CDR3 in amino acids: CSADPSDQHNEQFF. The CDR3 coding sequence is TGCAGCGCCGACCCTAGCGATCAACACAATGAGCAGTTCTTC. This rearrangement joins TRBV20-1 to TRBJ2-1; tentatively, D is TRBD2 (6 bases). Germline V gene lookup returns CDR1 DFQATT and CDR2 SNEGSKA (reference sequence). The CDR3 loop spans 14 amino acids.

Only one count was recorded for this clonotype. The genes are TRBV12-3 or TRBV12-4 and TRBJ2-3, with a tentative D call TRBD2 (5 bases). The CDR3 contains 15 residues. V was clipped by 3 bases and J by 4 bases, with 14 bases between them. The DNA of the CDR3 is TGTGCCAGCAGTTTGAGCGGTCGAGGTCCAGATACGCAGTATTTT. It translates to CASSLSGRGPDTQYF.

This rearrangement joins TRBV27 to TRBJ2-7; TRBD1 agrees at 8 bases. CDR3 size: 16 residues. CDR1 and CDR2 (germline): MNHEY, SMNVEV (reference sequence). V dropped 3 bases and J dropped 4; count of bases not matched to a gene: 11. The CDR3 nucleotides are TGTGCCAGCAGTTTGTTTGTCGGGACAGGCAGTTACGAGCAGTACTTC. This translates into CASSLFVGTGSYEQYF.

The rearrangement links TRBV7-9 to TRBJ2-5; D is unresolved. Deletions cut 10 bases from V and 5 bases from J, with 17 bases between. Germline V lookup: CDR1 SEHNR, CDR2 FQNEAQ (reference sequence). The CDR3 runs to 13 residues. CDR3 in amino acids: CAMGPGVSETQYF. The CDR3 nucleotides read TGTGCCATGGGCCCCGGAGTTTCGGAGACCCAGTACTTC.

DNA for the CDR3: TGTGCCAGCACCGACAGCGGGAGGTACGAGCAGTACTTC. Translated: CASTDSGRYEQYF. The chain employs TRBV28 and TRBJ2-7; the match to TRBD2 covers 9 bases. Germline trimming cut 7 bases from V and 4 bases from J; bases unmatched to any gene: 5. The CDR3 covers 13 residues. Germline V gene sequence: CDR1 MDHEN, CDR2 SYDVKM.

V and J are TRBV12-3 or TRBV12-4 and TRBJ2-7; TRBD2 is a possible D gene (7 bases). The CDR3 totals 17 residues. V dropped 6 bases and J dropped 1 base, with 22 bases sitting between them. The CDR3 sequence: CASSTDRRRESSYEQYF. DNA for the CDR3: TGTGCCAGCAGCACAGACAGGCGGCGGGAGTCGTCCTACGAGCAGTACTTC.

The chain employs TRBV18 and TRBJ2-1, with 13 bases identical to TRBD2. This CDR3 region has 16 residues. Per the germline V gene, CDR1 is KGHSH and CDR2 is LQKENI. J was trimmed by 7 bases and V by 3 bases; bases with no gene match: 6. CDR3 in DNA: TGTGCCAGCTCACCCGGACTAGCGGGAGCTGGAAATGAGCAGTTCTTC. It encodes CASSPGLAGAGNEQFF.